The 10 T cell receptor beta chains below all came from one sample that was sequenced in a study of blood T cell repertoires in COVID-19. Repertoires were generated with immunoSEQ multiplex PCR, while TCRdb's copy carries only in-frame clones and drops some. The data hold roughly 200,000 clones, with 85% to 90% observed a single time. Sequencing input: PBMCs or T cells enriched from blood (not recorded which). These receptors were taken from a man in his forties or fifties who had recovered from COVID-19.

The CDR3 DNA is TGTGCCATCAGTGAGGAGAAGGGACAGGGATTGTATGAGCAGTTCTTC. Translation: CAISEEKGQGLYEQFF. This sequence joins TRBV10-3 and TRBJ2-1, with 9 bases identical to TRBD1. CDR1 and CDR2 (germline): ENHRY, SYGVKD. V dropped 2 bases and J dropped 8; count of bases not matched to a gene: 10. This CDR3 is 16 amino acids long.

V usage is TRBV20-1 and J usage is TRBJ1-2; no clear D. Germline V gene data show CDR1 as DFQATT and CDR2 as SNEGSKA (reference sequence). The CDR3 covers 10 residues. V gave up 4 bases and J gave up 8 bases, with 8 bases separating them. The CDR3 bases are TGCAGTGCTACGGCGGGGGGCTACACCTTC. Its translation: CSATAGGYTF.

This clone appeared once. The CDR3 is CASSELRVADYGYTF. The CDR3, as DNA: TGTGCCAGCAGTGAATTGAGGGTTGCGGACTATGGCTACACCTTC. The rearrangement joins TRBV6-1 to TRBJ1-2; D remains unclear. CDR1 and CDR2 from the germline V gene are MNHNS and SASEGT. The CDR3 sequence is 15 residues long. V gave up 2 bases and J gave up 3 bases, with 13 bases separating them.

The J gene is TRBJ1-5, the V gene TRBV7-4; D remains unclear. V was cut by 5 bases and J by 8 bases, with 7 bases left in between. CDR1 is SGHVT, CDR2 SQSDAQ, per germline. This CDR3 region has 11 residues. The CDR3 DNA follows: TGTGCCAGCAGCCCCGGGGAGCCCCAGCATTTT. Amino acid sequence: CASSPGEPQHF.

This chain uses TRBV10-3 with TRBJ1-2, with 7 bases that match TRBD1. This CDR3 spans 15 amino acids. CDR1 is ENHRY and CDR2 is SYGVKD in the germline V gene. J was trimmed by 2 bases and V by 0 bases; bases with no gene match: 3. The CDR3 DNA is TGTGCCATCAGTGAGTCGCCACAGGGGAACTATGGCTACACCTTC. It is translated as CAISESPQGNYGYTF.

The chain employs TRBV10-2 and TRBJ1-2; D is ambiguous. The CDR3 is 14 residues long. Germline CDR1 and CDR2: WSHSY and SAAADI. V lost 0 bases and J lost 4, with 9 bases in between. The CDR3 region has the DNA TGCGCCAGCAGTGAGTCGGGAGACATCTATGGCTACACCTTC. Encoded protein: CASSESGDIYGYTF.

The V call is TRBV18, the J call TRBJ1-4; 8 positions agree with TRBD1. Germline lookup yields CDR1 KGHSH and CDR2 LQKENI. Unmatched junction bases numbered 6, after V lost 4 bases and J lost 2 bases. This CDR3 comprises 16 residues. CDR3 loop: CASSRVQGATNEKLFF. DNA of the CDR3: TGTGCCAGCTCACGGGTTCAGGGGGCTACTAATGAAAAACTGTTTTTT.

J is TRBJ2-2 and V is TRBV24-1, with 8 bases lining up with TRBD1. V gave up 4 bases and J gave up 4 bases; unmatched junction bases: 7. Germline V gives CDR1 KGHDR, CDR2 SFDVKD. The CDR3 is 16 residues long. In DNA, the CDR3 is TGTGCCACCAGTGACTCCGGGACAGGAATCACCGGGGAGCTGTTTTTT. As protein: CATSDSGTGITGELFF.

This rearrangement joins TRBV5-6 to TRBJ2-3; D is perhaps TRBD1 (6 bases). CDR1 is SGHDT, CDR2 YYEEEE, per germline. CDR3 length equals 15 residues. The germline V and J ends were trimmed by 0 bases and 0 bases, with 8 bases remaining between them. For the CDR3, the DNA is TGTGCCAGCAGCTTGGACCAGGGGAGCACAGATACGCAGTATTTT. This codes for CASSLDQGSTDTQYF.

The chain links TRBV12-3 or TRBV12-4 to TRBJ1-2; D unclear. The CDR3 length is 13 residues. V was shortened by 2 bases and J by 2 bases, with 6 bases between the two germline ends. CDR3 DNA: TGTGCCAGCAGTTTAAGTCAGAACTATGGCTACACCTTC. Its protein product is CASSLSQNYGYTF.